The source of this T cell receptor (beta chain) is a study of CD8+ T cells in alopecia areata. Study results and limitations: An increase in clonality over normal scalp was evident in lesional scalp, especially alopecia totalis/universalis.

CDR3 size: 12 residues. Trimming cost V 8 bases and J 5 bases, with 12 bases left between them. Germline-derived CDR1 and CDR2 are SNHLY and FYNNEI. Extracted from the samples, RNA was reverse transcribed into cDNA to serve as the sequencing template. Sequencing was performed with immunoSEQ multiplex PCR; in TCRdb, only in-frame clones are kept and a portion is missing. The profile shows around 100,000 clones, 41% of them singletons. For this clone: Its antigen is currently unknown.

Individuals with alopecia areata gave both lesional scalp punch biopsies and peripheral blood for collection. The chain employs TRBV2 and TRBJ1-1; D gene unclear. Sequenced: CD4+ T cells sorted from blood. The clonotype was recovered from a human donor with alopecia areata. CDR3 sequence: CASYWERTEAFF. DNA of the CDR3: TGTGCCAGCTACTGGGAGCGTACTGAAGCTTTCTTT.